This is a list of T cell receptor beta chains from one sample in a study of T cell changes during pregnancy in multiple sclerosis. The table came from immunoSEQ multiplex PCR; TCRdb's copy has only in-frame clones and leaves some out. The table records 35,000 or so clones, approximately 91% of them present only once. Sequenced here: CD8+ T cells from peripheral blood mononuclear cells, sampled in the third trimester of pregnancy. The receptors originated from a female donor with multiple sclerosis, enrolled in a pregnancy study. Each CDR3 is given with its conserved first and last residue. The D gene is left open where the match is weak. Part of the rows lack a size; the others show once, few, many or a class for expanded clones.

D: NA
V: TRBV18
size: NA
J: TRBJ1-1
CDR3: CASSPSRSPLGGTNTEAFF
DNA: TGTGCCAGCTCACCTTCCCGGTCCCCGCTAGGGGGAACGAACACTGAAGCTTTCTTT

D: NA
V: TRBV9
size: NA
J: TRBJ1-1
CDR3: CASSVGEFLEAFF
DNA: TGTGCCAGCAGCGTAGGCGAGTTCCTTGAAGCTTTCTTT

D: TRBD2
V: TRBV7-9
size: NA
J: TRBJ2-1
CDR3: CASNLPGLAEYNEQFF
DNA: TGTGCCAGCAACCTACCGGGACTAGCGGAATACAATGAGCAGTTCTTC

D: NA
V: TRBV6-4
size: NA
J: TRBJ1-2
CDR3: CASSGSERTGLHGYTF
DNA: TGTGCCAGCAGTGGCTCCGAACGGACGGGACTCCATGGCTACACCTTC

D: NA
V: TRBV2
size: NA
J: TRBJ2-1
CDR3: CASSGGRNEQFF
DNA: TGTGCCAGCAGCGGGGGGCGGAATGAGCAGTTCTTC

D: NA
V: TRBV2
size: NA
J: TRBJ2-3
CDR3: CASSEAPLADTQYF
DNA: TGTGCCAGCAGTGAAGCACCCTTAGCAGATACGCAGTATTTT

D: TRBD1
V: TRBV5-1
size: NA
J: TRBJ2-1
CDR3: CASSGTARRNEQFF
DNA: TGCGCCAGCAGCGGGACAGCGAGGCGGAATGAGCAGTTCTTC

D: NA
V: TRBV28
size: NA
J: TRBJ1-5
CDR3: CASSFSSAQHF
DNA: TGTGCCAGCAGCTTCTCTAGTGCCCAGCATTTT

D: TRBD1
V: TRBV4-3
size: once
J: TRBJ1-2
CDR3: CASSQALDRGLGYGYTF
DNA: TGCGCCAGCAGCCAAGCACTAGACAGGGGATTGGGCTATGGCTACACCTTC

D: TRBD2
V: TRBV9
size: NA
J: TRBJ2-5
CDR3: CASTTSGAGGQETQYF
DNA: TGTGCCAGCACCACTTCGGGAGCGGGGGGCCAAGAGACCCAGTACTTC

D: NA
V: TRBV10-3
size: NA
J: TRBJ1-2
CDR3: CAISDGGKNYGYTF
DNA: TGTGCCATCAGTGATGGGGGGAAAAACTATGGCTACACCTTC

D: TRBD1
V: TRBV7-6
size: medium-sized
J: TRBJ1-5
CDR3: CASSTGGFEPQHF
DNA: TGTGCCAGCAGTACAGGGGGGTTCGAGCCCCAGCATTTT

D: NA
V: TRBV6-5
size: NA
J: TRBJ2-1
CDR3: CASSYASEQFF
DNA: TGTGCCAGCAGTTACGCGAGCGAGCAGTTCTTC

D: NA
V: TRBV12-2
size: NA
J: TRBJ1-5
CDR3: CASRLVFRGNNQPQHF
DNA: TGTGCAAGTCGCTTAGTTTTTAGGGGTAACAATCAGCCCCAGCATTTT

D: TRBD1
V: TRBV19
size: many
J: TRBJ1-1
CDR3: CASSTPGQESADTEAFF
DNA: TGTGCCAGTAGTACCCCGGGACAGGAGTCGGCGGACACTGAAGCTTTCTTT

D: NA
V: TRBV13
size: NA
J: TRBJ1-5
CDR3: CASSAGDNSNQPQHF
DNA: TGTGCCAGCAGCGCCGGGGATAATAGCAATCAGCCCCAGCATTTT

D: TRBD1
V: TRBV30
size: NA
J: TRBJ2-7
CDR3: CAWSVGTGSYEQYF
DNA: TGTGCCTGGAGTGTAGGGACAGGGTCCTACGAGCAGTACTTC

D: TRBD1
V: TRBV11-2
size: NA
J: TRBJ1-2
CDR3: CASSLGQGYGYTF
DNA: TGTGCCAGCAGCTTAGGACAGGGCTATGGCTACACCTTC

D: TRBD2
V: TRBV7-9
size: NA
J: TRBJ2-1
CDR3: CASSFREDVSEQFF
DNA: TGTGCCAGCAGCTTCCGGGAGGATGTTAGTGAGCAGTTCTTC

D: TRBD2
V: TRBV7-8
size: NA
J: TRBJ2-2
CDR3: CASSPGLAGVYNTGELFF
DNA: TGTGCCAGCAGCCCTGGACTAGCGGGAGTTTACAACACCGGGGAGCTGTTTTTT

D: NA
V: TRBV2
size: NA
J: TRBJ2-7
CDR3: CAIWTGGNEQYF
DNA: TGTGCCATTTGGACGGGGGGCAACGAGCAGTACTTC

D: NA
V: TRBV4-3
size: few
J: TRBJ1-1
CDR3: CASSQVLGEDTEAFF
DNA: TGCGCCAGCAGCCAAGTCCTAGGGGAGGACACTGAAGCTTTCTTT

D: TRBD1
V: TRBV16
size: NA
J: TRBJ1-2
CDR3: CASSQTTGNYGYTF
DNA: TGTGCCAGCAGCCAGACGACAGGGAACTATGGCTACACCTTC

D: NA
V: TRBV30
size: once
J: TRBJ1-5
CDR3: CAWGPGLLSQPQHF
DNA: TGTGCCTGGGGACCGGGACTCTTGAGTCAGCCCCAGCATTTT

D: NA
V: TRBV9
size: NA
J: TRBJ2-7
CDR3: CASSPPGGVNEQYF
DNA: TGTGCCAGCAGCCCCCCGGGTGGTGTCAACGAGCAGTACTTC

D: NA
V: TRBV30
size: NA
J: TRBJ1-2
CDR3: CAWTPWEGFGYGYTF
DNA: TGTGCCTGGACACCTTGGGAGGGTTTCGGCTATGGCTACACCTTC

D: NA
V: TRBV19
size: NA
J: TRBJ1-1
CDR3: CASSLGSGLLGAFF
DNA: TGTGCCAGTAGTCTCGGGTCGGGACTACTGGGGGCTTTCTTT

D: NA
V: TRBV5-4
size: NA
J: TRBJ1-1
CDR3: CASSSDNNIKAFF
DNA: TGTGCCAGCAGCTCGGACAATAATATTAAAGCTTTCTTT

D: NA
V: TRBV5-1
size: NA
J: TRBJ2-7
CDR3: CASSPRDRDSYEQYF
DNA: TGCGCCAGCAGCCCCCGGGACCGGGACTCCTACGAGCAGTACTTC

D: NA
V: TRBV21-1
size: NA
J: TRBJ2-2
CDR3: CASSSNRTGELFF
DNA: TGTGCCAGCAGCTCTAACAGGACCGGGGAGCTGTTTTTT

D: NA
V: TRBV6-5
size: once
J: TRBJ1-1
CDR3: CASSYYEEGSTEAFF
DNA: TGTGCCAGCAGTTACTATGAGGAGGGGAGCACTGAAGCTTTCTTT

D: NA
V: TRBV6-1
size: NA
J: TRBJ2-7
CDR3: CASSEGAGFYEQYF
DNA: TGTGCCAGCAGTGAAGGGGCGGGTTTTTACGAGCAGTACTTC

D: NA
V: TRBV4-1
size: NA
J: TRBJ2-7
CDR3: CASSPLAAGYEQYF
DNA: TGCGCCAGCAGCCCATTGGCAGCGGGCTACGAGCAGTACTTC

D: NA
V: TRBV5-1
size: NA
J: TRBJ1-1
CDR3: CASSLVRDTDEAFF
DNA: TGCGCCAGCAGCTTGGTCCGGGACACCGATGAAGCTTTCTTT

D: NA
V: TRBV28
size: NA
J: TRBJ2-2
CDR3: CASTDRYTGELFF
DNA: TGTGCCAGCACTGACAGATACACCGGGGAGCTGTTTTTT

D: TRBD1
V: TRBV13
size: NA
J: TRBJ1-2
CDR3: CASSKGQGADGYTF
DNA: TGTGCCAGCAGCAAAGGACAGGGGGCGGATGGCTACACCTTC

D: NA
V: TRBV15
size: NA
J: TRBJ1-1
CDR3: CATSGEPSTGNTEAFF
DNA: TGTGCCACCAGCGGGGAACCGTCGACAGGGAACACTGAAGCTTTCTTT

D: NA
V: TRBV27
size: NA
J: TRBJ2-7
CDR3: CASSFGQTGTYEQYF
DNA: TGTGCCAGCAGTTTCGGACAGACTGGTACCTACGAGCAGTACTTC

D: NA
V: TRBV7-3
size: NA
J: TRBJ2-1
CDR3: CASSHDTYNEQFF
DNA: TGTGCCAGCAGCCACGACACATACAATGAGCAGTTCTTC

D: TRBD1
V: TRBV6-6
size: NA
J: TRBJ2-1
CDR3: CASSSTGAGEQFF
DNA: TGTGCCAGCAGCTCGACAGGGGCAGGTGAGCAGTTCTTC

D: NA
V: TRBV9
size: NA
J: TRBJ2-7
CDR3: CASSAPDGSYEQYF
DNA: TGTGCCAGCAGCGCACCAGACGGGTCCTACGAGCAGTACTTC

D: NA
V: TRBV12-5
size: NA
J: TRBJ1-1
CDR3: CASGLILSDKMSPEAFF
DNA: TGTGCTAGTGGTTTGATACTTTCGGACAAGATGAGCCCTGAAGCTTTCTTT

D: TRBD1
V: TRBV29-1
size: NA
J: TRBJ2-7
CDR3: CSVATGGAEEQYF
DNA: TGCAGCGTTGCGACAGGGGGCGCAGAGGAGCAGTACTTC

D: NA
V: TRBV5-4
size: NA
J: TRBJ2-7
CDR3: CASSPGARSSYEQYF
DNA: TGTGCCAGCAGCCCAGGGGCTAGAAGTAGCTACGAGCAGTACTTC

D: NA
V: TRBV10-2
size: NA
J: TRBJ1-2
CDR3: CASSESLGLRGGYTF
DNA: TGCGCCAGCAGTGAGTCGTTGGGACTTCGTGGCGGCTACACCTTC

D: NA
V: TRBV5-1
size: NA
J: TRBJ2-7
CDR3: CASSLDRAHEQYF
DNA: TGCGCCAGCAGCTTGGACAGGGCTCACGAGCAGTACTTC

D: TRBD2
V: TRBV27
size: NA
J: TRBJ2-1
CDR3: CASSFTSGTSGNEQFF
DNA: TGTGCCAGCAGCTTTACCTCCGGGACTAGCGGCAATGAGCAGTTCTTC

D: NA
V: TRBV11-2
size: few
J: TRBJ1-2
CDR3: CASSLQATGYTF
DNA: TGTGCCAGCAGCCTCCAGGCTACAGGCTACACCTTC

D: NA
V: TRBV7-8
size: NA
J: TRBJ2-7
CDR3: CASSLGRQLYEQYF
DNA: TGTGCCAGCAGCTTAGGAAGACAGCTCTACGAGCAGTACTTC

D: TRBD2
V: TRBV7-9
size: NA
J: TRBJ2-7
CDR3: CASSILAGWEQYF
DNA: TGTGCCAGCAGCATTCTAGCGGGGTGGGAGCAGTACTTC

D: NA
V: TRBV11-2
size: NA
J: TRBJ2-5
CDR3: CASSLAEVAWETQYF
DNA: TGTGCCAGCAGCCTCGCCGAGGTAGCTTGGGAGACCCAGTACTTC

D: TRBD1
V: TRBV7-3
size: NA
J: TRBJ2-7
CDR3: CASSSWDRVHEQYF
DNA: TGTGCCAGCAGCTCATGGGACAGGGTCCACGAGCAGTACTTC

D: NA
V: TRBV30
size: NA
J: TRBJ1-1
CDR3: CAWSLLGNTEAFF
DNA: TGTGCCTGGAGCTTACTCGGGAACACTGAAGCTTTCTTT

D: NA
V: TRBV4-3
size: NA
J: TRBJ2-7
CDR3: CASSQDYSGYPYEQYF
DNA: TGCGCCAGCAGCCAAGATTATTCAGGGTACCCCTACGAGCAGTACTTC

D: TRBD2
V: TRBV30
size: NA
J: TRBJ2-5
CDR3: CAWSDGAGGETQYF
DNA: TGTGCCTGGAGTGATGGGGCGGGAGGAGAGACCCAGTACTTC

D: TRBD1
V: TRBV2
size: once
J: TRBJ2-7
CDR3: CASKMRDSSYEQYF
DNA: TGTGCCAGCAAAATGAGGGACAGCTCCTACGAGCAGTACTTC

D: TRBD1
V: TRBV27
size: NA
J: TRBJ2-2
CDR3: CASSLITGGTGELFF
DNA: TGTGCCAGCAGTTTAATTACAGGGGGCACCGGGGAGCTGTTTTTT

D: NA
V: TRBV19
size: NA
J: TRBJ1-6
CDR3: CASSMQGNSPLHF
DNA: TGTGCCAGTAGTATGCAGGGGAATTCACCCCTCCACTTT

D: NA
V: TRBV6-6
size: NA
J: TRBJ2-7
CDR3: CATLGGRNEQYF
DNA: TGTGCCACCTTGGGGGGGCGCAACGAGCAGTACTTC

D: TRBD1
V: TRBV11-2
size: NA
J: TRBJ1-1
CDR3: CASSRTGMNTEAFF
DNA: TGTGCCAGCAGCCGGACAGGGATGAACACTGAAGCTTTCTTT